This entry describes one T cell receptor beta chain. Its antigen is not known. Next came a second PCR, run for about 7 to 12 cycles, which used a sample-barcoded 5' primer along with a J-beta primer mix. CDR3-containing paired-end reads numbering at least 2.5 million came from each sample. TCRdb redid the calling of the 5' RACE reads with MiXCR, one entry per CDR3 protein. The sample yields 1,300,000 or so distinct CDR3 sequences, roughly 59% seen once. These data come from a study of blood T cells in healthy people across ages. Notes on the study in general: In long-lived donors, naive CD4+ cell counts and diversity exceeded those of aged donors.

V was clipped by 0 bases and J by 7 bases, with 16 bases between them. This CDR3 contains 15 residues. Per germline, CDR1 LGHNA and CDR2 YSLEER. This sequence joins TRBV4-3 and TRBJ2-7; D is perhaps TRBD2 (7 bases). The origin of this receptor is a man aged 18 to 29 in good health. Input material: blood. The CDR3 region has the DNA TGCGCCAGCAGCCAAGATCCCGGGGGGCTCAGGGAGCAGTACTTC. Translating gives CASSQDPGGLREQYF.